This record covers a single TCR beta chain. Assay: immunoSEQ multiplex PCR; the TCRdb copy retains only in-frame clones and omits some. The sample lists around 130,000 clones; about 92% were seen once. This CDR3 contains 18 residues. Germline V gene lookup returns CDR1 KGHSH and CDR2 LQKENI. The V end was cut by 0 bases, the J end by 2 bases, with 17 bases between. The sample originates from a study of control samples from healthy donors and cancer patients. The J gene is TRBJ1-5, the V gene TRBV18; D is uncertain. The source material was PBMCs. The sequence was collected from a man aged 50 or older with head and neck cancer. The CDR3 nucleotides read TGTGCCAGCTCACCACCGAATAACATGCCCCGGGGCAATCAGCCCCAGCATTTT. It encodes CASSPPNNMPRGNQPQHF.